These 16 T cell receptor beta chains share one sample of origin, sequenced in a study of T cell repertoires in ileal Crohn's disease. Generated by immunoSEQ multiplex PCR, the TCRdb table keeps only in-frame clones and is missing some. Counted here are 2,000 to 3,000 clones, roughly 77% occurring once; the ten biggest clones make up about 15%. Input material: ileal tissue. These receptors all come from an adult with Crohn's disease.

This chain uses TRBV7-2 with TRBJ2-7; the match to TRBD2 covers 11 bases. This CDR3 contains 18 residues. CDR1 and CDR2 from the germline V gene are SGHTA and FQGNSA. Losses at the gene ends were 1 base for V and 0 bases for J; bases not matched to a gene: 8. The CDR3 DNA sequence: TGTGCCAGCAGCTTAGTACCTACCCTAGCGGGAGGCTCCTACGAGCAGTACTTC. Translation: CASSLVPTLAGGSYEQYF.

The chain links TRBV5-6 to TRBJ1-4; possibly TRBD1 for D (6 bases). The CDR3 has 14 residues. Between the trimmed V and J ends, which lost 4 bases and 7 bases, there was a span of 14 bases. CDR1 SGHDT and CDR2 YYEEEE come from the germline V gene. The CDR3 DNA reads TGTGCCAGCAGCGTGGGGGCGCGCAGTGAAAAACTGTTTTTT. It translates to CASSVGARSEKLFF. The full variable domain, its missing parts supplied by reference TRBV5-6 and TRBJ1-4, is DAGVTQSPTHLIKTRGQQVTLRCSPKSGHDTVSWYQQALGQGPQFIFQYYEEEERQRGNFPDRFSGHQFPNYSSELNVNALLLGDSALYLCASSVGARSEKLFFGSGTQLSVL.

The chain employs TRBV19 and TRBJ1-5; D perhaps matches TRBD1 (5 bases). With 6 bases removed from V and 6 bases from J, the gap between germline ends came to 15 bases. The CDR3 runs to 14 residues. The germline gives CDR1 LNHDA, CDR2 SQIVND (reference sequence). The CDR3 loop is CASRAGGGSQPQHF. CDR3 in DNA: TGTGCCAGTAGGGCCGGGGGAGGAAGTCAGCCCCAGCATTTT.

The chain employs TRBV4-3 and TRBJ1-3; 9 nucleotides align to TRBD1. The trim removed 4 bases at V and 4 bases at J, leaving 5 bases unmatched. CDR3 length: 15 amino acids. CDR1 is LGHNA and CDR2 is YSLEER in the germline V gene. In nucleotides, the CDR3 is TGCGCCAGCAGCCCGGGACAGGGACGGGGAAACACCATATATTTT. Translation gives CASSPGQGRGNTIYF.

This chain uses TRBV2 with TRBJ1-4; possibly TRBD1 for D (5 bases). Germline V gives CDR1 SNHLY, CDR2 FYNNEI. This CDR3 contains 16 residues. V dropped 4 bases and J dropped 10 bases, with 22 bases sitting between them. The CDR3 coding sequence is TGTGCCAGCAGTGCATCTTCAACAGGTTTGATGGGAAAACTGTTTTTT. Its protein is CASSASSTGLMGKLFF.

The genes are TRBV6-1 and TRBJ1-6, with a tentative D call TRBD1 (6 bases). This CDR3 contains 14 residues. Deletions cut 6 bases from V and 8 bases from J, with 14 bases between. Per germline, CDR1 MNHNS and CDR2 SASEGT. The CDR3 region has the DNA TGTGCCAGCAGCCTGCAGGGGTTGGATTCACCCCTCCACTTT. Translation gives CASSLQGLDSPLHF.

This chain joins TRBV5-1 and TRBJ2-7; the match to TRBD1 covers 9 bases. CDR3 size: 13 residues. V lost 0 bases, J lost 9 bases, and 4 bases stayed unmatched. CDR1 and CDR2 (germline): SGHRS, YFSETQ. CDR3 sequence (DNA): TGCGCCAGCAGCTTGGGCGGACAGGGGATGCAGTACTTC. Residues: CASSLGGQGMQYF.

The gene calls are TRBV5-1 and TRBJ1-5, with a tentative D call TRBD1 (5 bases). The V end was cut by 0 bases, the J end by 7 bases, with 11 bases between. CDR1 SGHRS and CDR2 YFSETQ come from the germline V gene. The CDR3 contains 14 residues. CDR3 in DNA: TGCGCCAGCAGCTTGGGGGGGGACTCACAGCCCCAGCATTTT. Translating gives CASSLGGDSQPQHF.

The chain couples TRBV19 to TRBJ1-1, with 8 bases lining up with TRBD1. This CDR3 is built from 14 residues. Germline assignment: CDR1 LNHDA and CDR2 SQIVND (reference sequence). V was pared by 5 bases and J by 6 bases, with 8 bases of the junction left unmatched. This CDR3 reads CASSFGTGRAEAFF. CDR3 coding DNA: TGTGCCAGTAGTTTCGGGACAGGTCGAGCTGAAGCTTTCTTT.

The chain carries TRBV2 and TRBJ2-7, with D tentatively TRBD1 (5 bases). Germline V gene lookup returns CDR1 SNHLY and CDR2 FYNNEI. Trimming took off 5 bases at V and 1 base at J, with 9 bases between the two ends. This CDR3 contains 13 residues. CDR3 sequence (DNA): TGTGCCAGCAGTAACCAGGGTTCCTACGAGCAGTACTTC. Translation gives CASSNQGSYEQYF. The whole variable domain, filled in from reference TRBV2 and TRBJ2-7, reads EPEVTQTPSHQVTQMGQEVILRCVPISNHLYFYWYRQILGQKVEFLVSFYNNEISEKSEIFDDQFSVERPDGSNFTLKIRSTKLEDSAMYFCASSNQGSYEQYFGPGTRLTVT.

The gene calls are TRBV29-1 and TRBJ2-7; 8 nucleotides align to TRBD2. CDR1 is SQVTM and CDR2 is ANQGSEA in the germline V gene. The trim removed 4 bases at V and 2 bases at J, leaving 1 base unmatched. The CDR3 totals 12 residues. In DNA, the CDR3 is TGCAGCGTTGCGGGACTAGCCTACGAGCAGTACTTC. Protein: CSVAGLAYEQYF.

The J gene is TRBJ1-3, the V gene TRBV30; D gene ambiguous. The CDR3 runs to 16 residues. The V gene's germline CDR1 is GTSNPN and CDR2 SVGIG (reference sequence). V shed 1 base and J shed 0 bases, with 13 bases lying between them. The CDR3, as DNA: TGTGCCTGGAGTGCAACAACTCGGAGCTCTGGAAACACCATATATTTT. This sequence encodes CAWSATTRSSGNTIYF.

The chain joins TRBV15 to TRBJ2-7; possibly TRBD1 for D (5 bases). CDR1 is LNHNV, CDR2 YYDKDF, per germline (reference sequence). The ends were cut back, 0 bases at V and 6 bases at J, with 12 bases in the middle. The CDR3 is made up of 14 amino acids. CDR3 residues: CATSRDLGVSEQYF. CDR3 in DNA: TGTGCCACCAGCAGAGATCTAGGGGTGAGCGAGCAGTACTTC.

The chain links TRBV6-6 to TRBJ1-1; D is uncertain. CDR1 is MNHNY and CDR2 is SVGAGI in the germline V gene (reference sequence). The V end was cut by 10 bases, the J end by 5 bases, with 14 bases between. CDR3 length: 12 amino acids. The CDR3 nucleotides are TGTGCCACCACCGGGGTCGAAACTGAAGCTTTCTTT. It yields the protein CATTGVETEAFF.

The rearrangement uses TRBV7-9 and TRBJ2-7, with D perhaps matching TRBD1 (5 bases). Trimming stripped 2 bases from V and 3 bases from J, with 8 bases between. Per germline, CDR1 SEHNR and CDR2 FQNEAQ (reference sequence). CDR3 size: 13 residues. The CDR3 sequence is CASSLRGIYEQYF. The CDR3 nucleotides read TGTGCCAGCAGCTTAAGGGGAATCTACGAGCAGTACTTC.

The chain recombines TRBV28 with TRBJ2-5; possibly TRBD2 for D (5 bases). V was cut by 4 bases and J by 5 bases, with 23 bases left in between. Germline V gives CDR1 MDHEN, CDR2 SYDVKM. CDR3 size: 17 residues. The CDR3 region has the DNA TGTGCCAGCAGTTCTGTTTTGCTACGAGAGGGTTGGGAGACCCAGTACTTC. Translation: CASSSVLLREGWETQYF.